This TCR beta chain derives from a study of T cells in Graves' hyperthyroidism and ophthalmopathy (dated 2019 in TCRdb). With respect to the entire study: Peripheral blood was sampled at the time of initial diagnosis, prior to any treatment. TCR V-J signatures able to tell the groups apart were searched for in a discovery cohort of approximately 95 patients, of whom 40 to 45 had Graves' ophthalmopathy and around 57 had stable Graves' hyperthyroidism. Prospective prediction of ophthalmopathy was tested in an independent validation cohort of 18 to 20 hyperthyroidism patients and 15 to 17 patients who later progressed to ophthalmopathy. The roughly 94 discovery patients were randomly split 7:3 into training and test sets. Thyroid tissue and blood T-cell repertoires from six Graves' hyperthyroidism patients were also compared in the study. Following sampling, methimazole starting at 30 mg daily was given to hyperthyroidism patients, and high-dose intravenous methylprednisolone was given to ophthalmopathy patients. TCR Vbeta CDR3 sequencing of roughly 140 peripheral blood samples (around 45 ophthalmopathy, over 70 hyperthyroidism and roughly 17 progressor patients) is reported in the paper.

Summary of the overall study and its limitations: No statistical method was used to fix the sample size in advance, and group allocation was not hidden from the investigators. In cross-validation, a model built on a 13 V-J signature told ophthalmopathy apart from stable hyperthyroidism with approximately 91% sensitivity and roughly 83% specificity, and in testing the same model reached 80%/75%. In validation, progression to ophthalmopathy was predicted by the model with around 71% sensitivity and 72.22% specificity, a median of roughly 6.4 months before onset. Most expanded thyroid clonotypes (frequency above 0.001) were also detected in blood, a finding suggesting that blood repertoires may reflect thyroid immune responses.

Amplification of TCR beta CDR3 regions was carried out from RNA transcripts. A first-round RT-PCR of the TCR CDR3 used the HTBI primer set with the Qiagen OneStep RT-PCR kit. Libraries were constructed in a second round of multiplex PCR, after which size selection and purification were performed. The libraries were sequenced on an Illumina HiSeq2000 using paired-end 100 bp reads. The study's own analysis went as follows. SOAPnuke was used to process the raw data, with reads discarded if the reads contained adapters or uncalled bases, had a mean Phred below 15, or lacked an exact constant-primer or identifier match. High-quality paired reads were merged using COPE v1.2.5, and each unique nucleotide sequence was defined as a clonotype. MiTCR v1.1 was used to align clonotypes to the IMGT TRBV, TRBD and TRBJ reference segments. The analysis was restricted to V-J combinations with a frequency above 0.0001, which together covered over 99% of the repertoires. The TCS score was defined as F50 (clonal expansion) divided by E x V (chaos), with BLOSUM62-based TCRdist calculated between CDR3 peptides within each V-J. Welch's t-statistics and random forest reduced roughly 530 V-J features to about 12, which were used in a naive Bayes classifier (R e1071). In-frame beta chains were kept once TCRdb had trimmed the public reads at Q25 with fastp and called clones with MiXCR. Rows with one shared CDR3 protein collapse into an entry with the most common genes and DNA. These V and J calls are TCRdb output, not the study's own analysis. Present in this sample are about 180,000 distinct CDR3 sequences, 15% to 20% of which were seen just once. The ten biggest clones cover 25% to 35% of the sample.

A patient counted as having stable Graves' hyperthyroidism if no progression to ophthalmopathy occurred over 18 months of follow-up. Hyperthyroidism patients were newly diagnosed, with disease duration under 2 months, and aged 18 to 65 years. The study excluded patients with uncontrolled infections, other autoimmune diseases, pregnancy or lactation. Diagnoses were based on clinical symptoms, serum thyroxine and TRAb, thyroid ultrasound and orbital computed tomography. PBMCs were separated from under 11 ml of fresh peripheral blood using Ficoll-Paque density gradient centrifugation. Total RNA was extracted with Trizol reagent, and quality was checked on an Agilent 2100 Bioanalyzer. At least ten counts were recorded for this clonotype. Its recognized antigen is unknown. The input lacks base qualities; no much larger clone sits a single base away. For CDR1 and CDR2, the germline V gene lists KGHSH and LQKENI. V is pared back by 3 bases and J by 2 bases, with 10 bases lying between the germline termini. The CDR3 measures 14 amino acids from cysteine to phenylalanine. Here the CDR3 DNA is all that survives: 42 bases in frame from base 1.

This chain joins TRBV18 to TRBJ2-5; the D segment could be TRBD1, given 6 matching bases. The receptor comes from a woman aged 45-60 years with Graves' hyperthyroidism. Sequenced material: blood. This receptor has the CDR3 CASSPQTGQETQYF. DNA sequence: TGTGCCAGCTCACCCCAGACAGGACAAGAGACCCAGTACTTC.